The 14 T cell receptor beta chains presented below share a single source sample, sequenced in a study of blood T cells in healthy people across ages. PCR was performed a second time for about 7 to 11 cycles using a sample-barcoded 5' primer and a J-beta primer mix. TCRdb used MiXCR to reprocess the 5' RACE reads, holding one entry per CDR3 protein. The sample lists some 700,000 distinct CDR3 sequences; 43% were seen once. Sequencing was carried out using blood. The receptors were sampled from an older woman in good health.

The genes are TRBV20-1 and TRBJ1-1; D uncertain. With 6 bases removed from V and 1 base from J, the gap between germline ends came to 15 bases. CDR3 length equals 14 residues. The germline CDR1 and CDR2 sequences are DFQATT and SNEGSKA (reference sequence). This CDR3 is CSAPKTDPNTEAFF. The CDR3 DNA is TGCAGTGCCCCGAAAACCGACCCGAACACTGAAGCTTTCTTT.

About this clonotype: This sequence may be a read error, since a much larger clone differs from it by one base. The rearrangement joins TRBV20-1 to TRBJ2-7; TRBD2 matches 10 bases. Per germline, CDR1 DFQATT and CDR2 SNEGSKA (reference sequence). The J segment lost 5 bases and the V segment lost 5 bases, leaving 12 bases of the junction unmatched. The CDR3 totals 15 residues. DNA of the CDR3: TGCAGTGCTGAGCTGGCTAGCGGGAGTCTCAACGAGCAGTACTTC. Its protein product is CSAELASGSLNEQYF.

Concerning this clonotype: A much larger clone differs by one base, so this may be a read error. The CDR3, as DNA: TGTGCCAGCGGCTCTCAGGGGGGGCTCGGGAATGAGCAGTACTTC. Amino acid sequence: CASGSQGGLGNEQYF. V is TRBV11-2 and J is TRBJ2-5; D might be TRBD1 or TRBD2, each matching 7 bases. V lost 8 bases and J 11 bases, leaving 27 bases between the germline ends. The germline V gene encodes CDR1 SGHAT and CDR2 FQNNGV. The CDR3 totals 15 residues.

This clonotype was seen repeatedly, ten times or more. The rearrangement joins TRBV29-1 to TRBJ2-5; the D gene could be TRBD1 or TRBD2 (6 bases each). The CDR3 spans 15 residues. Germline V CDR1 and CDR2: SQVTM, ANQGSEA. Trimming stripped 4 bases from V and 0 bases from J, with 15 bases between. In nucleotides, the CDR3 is TGCAGCGTTGCCCCCGAGGGGGACTACCAAGAGACCCAGTACTTC. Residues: CSVAPEGDYQETQYF. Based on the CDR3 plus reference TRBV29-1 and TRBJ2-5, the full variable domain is SAVISQKPSRDICQRGTSLTIQCQVDSQVTMMFWYRQQPGQSLTLIATANQGSEATYESGFVIDKFPISRPNLTFSTLTVSNMSPEDSSIYLCSVAPEGDYQETQYFGPGTRLLVL.

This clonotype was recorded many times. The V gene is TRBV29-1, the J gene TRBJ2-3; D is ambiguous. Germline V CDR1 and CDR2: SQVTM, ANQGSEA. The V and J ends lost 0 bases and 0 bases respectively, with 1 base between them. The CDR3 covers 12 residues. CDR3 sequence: CSVEESTDTQYF. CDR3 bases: TGCAGCGTTGAAGAAAGCACAGATACGCAGTATTTT.

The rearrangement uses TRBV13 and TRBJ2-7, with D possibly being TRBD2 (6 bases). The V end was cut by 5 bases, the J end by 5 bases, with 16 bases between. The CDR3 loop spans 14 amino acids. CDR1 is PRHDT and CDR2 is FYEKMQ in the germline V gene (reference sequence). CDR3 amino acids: CASSTRTNLDEQYF. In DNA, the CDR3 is TGTGCCAGCAGCACCCGGACTAATCTGGACGAGCAGTACTTC.

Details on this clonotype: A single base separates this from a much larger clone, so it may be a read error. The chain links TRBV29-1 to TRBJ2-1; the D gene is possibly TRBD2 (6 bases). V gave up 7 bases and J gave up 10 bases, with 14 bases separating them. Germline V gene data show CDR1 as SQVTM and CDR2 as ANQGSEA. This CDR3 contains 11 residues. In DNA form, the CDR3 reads TGCAGCGGGGGGGAATCCTACGAGCAGTTCTTC. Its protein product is CSGGESYEQFF.

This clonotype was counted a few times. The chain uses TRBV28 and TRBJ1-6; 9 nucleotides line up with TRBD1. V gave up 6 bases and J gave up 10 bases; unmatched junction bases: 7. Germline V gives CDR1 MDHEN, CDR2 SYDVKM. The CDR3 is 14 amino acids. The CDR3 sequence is CASSQQGATSPLHF. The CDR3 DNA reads TGTGCCAGCAGCCAACAGGGGGCAACATCACCCCTCCACTTT.

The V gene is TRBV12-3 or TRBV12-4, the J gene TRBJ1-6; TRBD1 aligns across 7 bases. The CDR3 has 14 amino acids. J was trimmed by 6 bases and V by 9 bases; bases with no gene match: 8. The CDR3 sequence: CASSEGAFNSPLHF. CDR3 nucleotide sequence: TGTGCCAGTTCGGAGGGGGCCTTTAATTCACCCCTCCACTTT.

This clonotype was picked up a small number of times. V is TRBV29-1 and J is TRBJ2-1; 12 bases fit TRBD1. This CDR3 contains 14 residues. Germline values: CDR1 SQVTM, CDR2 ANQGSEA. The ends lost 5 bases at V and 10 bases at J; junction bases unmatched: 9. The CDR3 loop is CSVRTGTGGKEQFF. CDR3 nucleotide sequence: TGCAGCGTTAGAACCGGGACAGGGGGCAAGGAGCAGTTCTTC.

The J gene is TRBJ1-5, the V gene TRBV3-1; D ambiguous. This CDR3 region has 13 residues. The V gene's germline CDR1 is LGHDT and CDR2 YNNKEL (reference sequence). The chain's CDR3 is CAGGWSDLGPQHF. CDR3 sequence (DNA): TGTGCAGGCGGATGGAGTGATTTGGGGCCCCAGCATTTT.

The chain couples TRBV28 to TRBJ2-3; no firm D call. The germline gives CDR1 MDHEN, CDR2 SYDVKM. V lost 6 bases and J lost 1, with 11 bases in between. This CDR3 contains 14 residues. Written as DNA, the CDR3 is TGTGCCAGCAGCCACGCATTGGGCACAGATACGCAGTATTTT. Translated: CASSHALGTDTQYF.

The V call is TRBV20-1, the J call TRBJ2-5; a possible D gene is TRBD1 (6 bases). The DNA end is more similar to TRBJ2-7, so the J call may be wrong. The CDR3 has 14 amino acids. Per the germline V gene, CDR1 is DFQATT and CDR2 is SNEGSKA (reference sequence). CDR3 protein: CSARDWTADYEQYF. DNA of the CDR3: TGCAGTGCTAGAGATTGGACAGCCGATTACGAGCAGTACTTC.

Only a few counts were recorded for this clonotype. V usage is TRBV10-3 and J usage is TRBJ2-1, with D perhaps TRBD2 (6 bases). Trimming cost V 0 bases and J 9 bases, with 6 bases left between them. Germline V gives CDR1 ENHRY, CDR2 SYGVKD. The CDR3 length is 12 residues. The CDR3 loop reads CAISESGGEQFF. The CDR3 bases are TGTGCCATCAGTGAGTCGGGAGGTGAGCAGTTCTTC.